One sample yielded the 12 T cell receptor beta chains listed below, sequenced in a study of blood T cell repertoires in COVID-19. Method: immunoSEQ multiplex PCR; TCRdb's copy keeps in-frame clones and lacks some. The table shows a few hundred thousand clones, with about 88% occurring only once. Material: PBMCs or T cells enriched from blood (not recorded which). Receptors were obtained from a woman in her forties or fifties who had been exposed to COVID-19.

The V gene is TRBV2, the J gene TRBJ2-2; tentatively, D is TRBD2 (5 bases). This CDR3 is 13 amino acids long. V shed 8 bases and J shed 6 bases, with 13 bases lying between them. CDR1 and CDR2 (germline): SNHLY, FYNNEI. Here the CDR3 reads CASLAMSAGELFF. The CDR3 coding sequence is TGTGCCAGCCTAGCTATGAGCGCCGGGGAGCTGTTTTTT.

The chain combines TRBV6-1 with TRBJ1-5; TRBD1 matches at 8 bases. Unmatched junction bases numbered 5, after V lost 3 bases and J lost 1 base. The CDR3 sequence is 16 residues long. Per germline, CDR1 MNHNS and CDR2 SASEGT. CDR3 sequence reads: CASSEPGGLSNQPQHF. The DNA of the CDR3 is TGTGCCAGCAGTGAGCCAGGGGGCCTGAGCAATCAGCCCCAGCATTTT.

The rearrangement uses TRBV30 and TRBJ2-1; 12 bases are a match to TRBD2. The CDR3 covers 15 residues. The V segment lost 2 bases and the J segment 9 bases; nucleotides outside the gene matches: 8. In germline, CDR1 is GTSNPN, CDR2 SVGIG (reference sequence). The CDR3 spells CAWSRSSGGAFEQFF. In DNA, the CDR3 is TGTGCCTGGAGTCGTTCTAGCGGGGGGGCCTTTGAGCAGTTCTTC.

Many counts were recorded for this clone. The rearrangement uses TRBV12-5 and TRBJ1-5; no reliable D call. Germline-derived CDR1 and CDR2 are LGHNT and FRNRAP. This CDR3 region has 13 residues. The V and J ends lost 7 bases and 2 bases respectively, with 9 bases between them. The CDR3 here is CASARAGNQPQHF. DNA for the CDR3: TGTGCTAGTGCCCGAGCGGGCAATCAGCCCCAGCATTTT.

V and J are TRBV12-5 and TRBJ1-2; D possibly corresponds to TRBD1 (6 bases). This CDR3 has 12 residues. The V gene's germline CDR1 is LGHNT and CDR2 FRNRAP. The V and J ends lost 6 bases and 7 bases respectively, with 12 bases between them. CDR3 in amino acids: CASGQGTRGYTF. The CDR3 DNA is TGTGCTAGTGGGCAGGGGACGCGTGGCTACACCTTC.

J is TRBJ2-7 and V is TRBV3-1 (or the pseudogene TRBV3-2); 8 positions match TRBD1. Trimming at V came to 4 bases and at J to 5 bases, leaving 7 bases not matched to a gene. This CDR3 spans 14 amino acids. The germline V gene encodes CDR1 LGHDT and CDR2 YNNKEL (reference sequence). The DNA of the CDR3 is TGTGCCAGCAGCCTGGTAACAGGGGGGAACGAGCAGTACTTC. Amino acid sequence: CASSLVTGGNEQYF.

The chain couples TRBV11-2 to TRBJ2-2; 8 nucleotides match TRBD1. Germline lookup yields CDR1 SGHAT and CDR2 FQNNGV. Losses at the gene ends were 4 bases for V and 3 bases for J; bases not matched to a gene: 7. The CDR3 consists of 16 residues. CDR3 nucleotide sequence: TGTGCCAGCAGCTCCGGGACGACAGGGGACACCGGGGAGCTGTTTTTT. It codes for CASSSGTTGDTGELFF.

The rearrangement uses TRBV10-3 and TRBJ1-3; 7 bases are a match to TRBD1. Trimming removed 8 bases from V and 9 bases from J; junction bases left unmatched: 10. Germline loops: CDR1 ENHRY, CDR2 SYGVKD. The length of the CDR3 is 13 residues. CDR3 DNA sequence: TGTGCCATCTATCAAGGCGCAGGGGGCACCATATATTTT. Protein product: CAIYQGAGGTIYF.

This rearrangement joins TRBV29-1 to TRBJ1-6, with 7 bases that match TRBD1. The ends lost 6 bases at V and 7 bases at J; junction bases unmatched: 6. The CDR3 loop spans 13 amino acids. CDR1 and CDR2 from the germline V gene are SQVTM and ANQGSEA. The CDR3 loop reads CSVADRMNSPLHF. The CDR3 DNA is TGCAGCGTGGCGGACAGGATGAATTCACCCCTCCACTTT. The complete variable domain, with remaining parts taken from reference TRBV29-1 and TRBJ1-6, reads SAVISQKPSRDICQRGTSLTIQCQVDSQVTMMFWYRQQPGQSLTLIATANQGSEATYESGFVIDKFPISRPNLTFSTLTVSNMSPEDSSIYLCSVADRMNSPLHFGNGTRLTVT.

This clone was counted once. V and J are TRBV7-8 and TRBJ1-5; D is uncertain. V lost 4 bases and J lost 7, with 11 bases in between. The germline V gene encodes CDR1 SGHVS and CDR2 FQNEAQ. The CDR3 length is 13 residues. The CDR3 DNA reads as TGTGCCAGCAGCTCAGGCTCCGGACAGCCCCAGCATTTT. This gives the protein CASSSGSGQPQHF.

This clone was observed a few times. The CDR3 protein is CASSFHTGTPNEQFF. CDR3 DNA sequence: TGTGCCAGCAGCTTCCATACAGGGACCCCTAATGAGCAGTTCTTC. The rearrangement uses TRBV11-2 and TRBJ2-1; a possible D gene is TRBD1 (6 bases). Trimming took off 3 bases at V and 7 bases at J, with 16 bases between the two ends. Germline V gene data show CDR1 as SGHAT and CDR2 as FQNNGV. The CDR3 consists of 15 residues.

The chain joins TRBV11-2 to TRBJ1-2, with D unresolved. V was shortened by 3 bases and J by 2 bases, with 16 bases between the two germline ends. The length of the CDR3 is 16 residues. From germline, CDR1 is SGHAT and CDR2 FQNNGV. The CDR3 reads CASSFSYLPGNYGYTF. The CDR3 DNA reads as TGTGCCAGCAGCTTTTCGTACCTTCCAGGCAACTATGGCTACACCTTC.